What follows are 23 T cell receptor beta chains derived from one specimen sequenced in a study of blood T cells in healthy people across ages. Next came a second PCR, run for roughly 6 to 11 cycles, which used a sample-barcoded 5' primer along with a J-beta primer mix. TCRdb redid the calling of the 5' RACE reads with MiXCR, one entry per CDR3 protein. Among around 1.5 million distinct CDR3 sequences listed, roughly 32% were seen once. Sample: blood. The receptors stem from a young woman in good health.

The chain carries TRBV29-1 and TRBJ1-5, with D tentatively TRBD1 (5 bases). Between the trimmed V and J ends, which lost 7 bases and 4 bases, there was a span of 17 bases. Germline V gene sequence: CDR1 SQVTM, CDR2 ANQGSEA. The CDR3 is 14 amino acids. The DNA of the CDR3 is TGCAGCGGATCTCAGACCGGGACTAATCAGCCCCAGCATTTT. Residues: CSGSQTGTNQPQHF.

This clonotype has a handful of counts. The V call is TRBV20-1, the J call TRBJ2-7; D ambiguous. The CDR3 is 13 residues long. V lost 6 bases and J 0 bases, leaving 12 bases between the germline ends. Germline CDR1 reads DFQATT; CDR2 reads SNEGSKA (reference sequence). CDR3 sequence: CSARTLPSYEQYF. DNA of the CDR3: TGCAGTGCCAGGACCCTCCCCTCCTACGAGCAGTACTTC.

V and J are TRBV6-6 and TRBJ1-5; D remains unclear. V shed 10 bases and J shed 5 bases, with 15 bases lying between them. Germline V gene data show CDR1 as MNHNY and CDR2 as SVGAGI (reference sequence). The CDR3 totals 13 residues. CDR3 DNA sequence: TGTGCCACCAACTTCAAAACCCATCAGCCCCAGCATTTT. Protein product: CATNFKTHQPQHF.

The chain couples TRBV5-1 to TRBJ2-1, with 10 bases identical to TRBD2. CDR3 length equals 15 residues. CDR1 SGHRS and CDR2 YFSETQ come from the germline V gene. Trimming at V came to 2 bases and at J to 10 bases, leaving 9 bases not matched to a gene. CDR3 loop: CASSFSGGSVGEQFF. The DNA for the CDR3 is TGCGCCAGCAGCTTTAGCGGGGGGTCCGTGGGGGAGCAGTTCTTC.

This rearrangement joins TRBV7-8 to TRBJ2-1; 7 bases match TRBD1. Germline V gene sequence: CDR1 SGHVS, CDR2 FQNEAQ. CDR3 length: 14 residues. V dropped 4 bases and J dropped 3; count of bases not matched to a gene: 3. CDR3 sequence (DNA): TGTGCCAGCAGCTCCGACAGGGACTACAATGAGCAGTTCTTC. This sequence encodes CASSSDRDYNEQFF.

This clonotype occurred a few times. DNA for the CDR3: TGTGCCAGCAGTTCATACCTCCCCTGGCTGACCTCCTACGAGCAGTACTTC. This encodes CASSSYLPWLTSYEQYF. J is TRBJ2-7 and V is TRBV28; D is ambiguous. Trimming stripped 4 bases from V and 0 bases from J, with 19 bases between. The CDR3 consists of 17 residues. Per the germline V gene, CDR1 is MDHEN and CDR2 is SYDVKM.

This clonotype was seen just once. The chain employs TRBV20-1 and TRBJ2-3; D assignment may be TRBD1 or TRBD2 (5 bases each). This CDR3 has 11 residues. CDR1 is DFQATT and CDR2 is SNEGSKA in the germline V gene (reference sequence). V lost 8 bases to trimming and J lost 8 bases, with 14 bases between them. CDR3 amino acids: CSYGTLGTQYF. CDR3 nucleotide sequence: TGCAGTTACGGGACGTTGGGTACGCAGTATTTT.

A note on this clonotype: Mismatch with germline at one junction end may stem from a read error. CDR3 sequence reads: CAGSNSRGSYEQYF. CDR3 in DNA: TGTGCCGGTAGTAATTCAAGGGGTTCCTACGAGCAGTACTTC. This chain uses TRBV19 with TRBJ2-7, with D perhaps matching TRBD1 (5 bases). This CDR3 region has 14 residues. The germline V gene has CDR1 LNHDA and CDR2 SQIVND (reference sequence). Full variable domain (outside the CDR3, taken from reference TRBV19 and TRBJ2-7): DGGITQSPKYLFRKEGQNVTLSCEQNLNHDAMYWYRQDPGQGLRLIYYSQIVNDFQKGDIAEGYSVSREKKESFPLTVTSAQKNPTAFYLCAGSNSRGSYEQYFGPGTRLTVT.

This sequence joins TRBV27 and TRBJ2-7; D unclear. Germline V gene lookup returns CDR1 MNHEY and CDR2 SMNVEV (reference sequence). The CDR3 loop spans 13 amino acids. The germline V and J ends were trimmed by 8 bases and 1 base, with 12 bases remaining between them. The CDR3 DNA sequence: TGTGCCAGCGCCCGCAGGCCGTCCTACGAGCAGTACTTC. This sequence encodes CASARRPSYEQYF.

This clonotype was seen repeatedly, ten times or more. The V call is TRBV7-2, the J call TRBJ2-1, with TRBD2 identical over 12 bases. From germline, CDR1 is SGHTA and CDR2 FQGNSA. The V gene end was trimmed by 5 bases and the J gene end by 10 bases; junction bases not matched to a gene: 12. The CDR3 is made up of 16 amino acids. CDR3 nucleotides: TGTGCCAGCAGCCGTGGGACTAGCGGGCTTAGAGGAGAGCAGTTCTTC. Its translation: CASSRGTSGLRGEQFF.

This clonotype was counted between two and nine times. The CDR3 sequence is CANVAGWYF. In nucleotides, the CDR3 is TGTGCCAACGTCGCCGGGTGGTACTTC. The gene calls are TRBV7-9 and TRBJ2-4; D is uncertain. CDR1 and CDR2 from the germline V gene are SEHNR and FQNEAQ (reference sequence). Trimming stripped 10 bases from V and 15 bases from J, with 13 bases between. This CDR3 comprises 9 residues.

The chain carries TRBV4-1 and TRBJ2-1, with 8 bases identical to TRBD1. Germline V gene sequence: CDR1 MGHRA, CDR2 YSYEKL. The V and J ends lost 3 bases and 4 bases, in that order; junction bases with no gene match: 5. The CDR3 extends over 15 amino acids. Written as DNA, the CDR3 is TGCGCCAGCAGCCAGCTTGGACAGGGATACAATGAGCAGTTCTTC. Residues: CASSQLGQGYNEQFF.

The chain joins TRBV5-6 to TRBJ2-3; 7 nucleotides agree with TRBD2. The germline V gene has CDR1 SGHDT and CDR2 YYEEEE. The CDR3 length is 16 residues. The J segment lost 2 bases and the V segment lost 10 bases, leaving 16 bases of the junction unmatched. CDR3 loop: CADSTTAGLPTDTQYF. DNA of the CDR3: TGTGCCGACAGCACTACAGCGGGACTACCCACAGATACGCAGTATTTT.

Points on this clonotype: The junction shows a germline mismatch at one end, possibly a read error. V and J are TRBV20-1 and TRBJ2-4; the D gene is possibly TRBD1 (5 bases). Germline V gene lookup returns CDR1 DFQATT and CDR2 SNEGSKA (reference sequence). The CDR3 consists of 15 residues. This CDR3 is CSASQFTGAKDIQYF. The CDR3 DNA sequence: TGCAGTGCTAGCCAGTTTACAGGAGCCAAAGACATTCAGTACTTC.

This clonotype was found a few times. The V and J genes are TRBV15 and TRBJ1-5; D remains unclear. Trimming cost V 5 bases and J 9 bases, with 20 bases left between them. CDR3 length: 15 residues. Germline V CDR1 and CDR2: LNHNV, YYDKDF (reference sequence). CDR3 in amino acids: CATSVEGVGGWPQHF. CDR3 nucleotides: TGTGCCACCAGCGTCGAGGGTGTGGGAGGCTGGCCCCAGCATTTT.

The J gene is TRBJ1-5, the V gene TRBV7-6; D is unresolved. Germline V gene sequence: CDR1 SGHVS, CDR2 FNYEAQ. Trimming took off 5 bases at V and 1 base at J, with 9 bases between the two ends. This CDR3 is built from 14 residues. The CDR3 nucleotides read TGTGCCAGCAGCCCGGGTCTCAGCAATCAGCCCCAGCATTTT. This gives the protein CASSPGLSNQPQHF. Using reference TRBV7-6 and TRBJ1-5 for the parts outside the CDR3, the full variable domain is GAGVSQSPRYKVTKRGQDVALRCDPISGHVSLYWYRQALGQGPEFLTYFNYEAQQDKSGLPNDRFSAERPEGSISTLTIQRTEQRDSAMYRCASSPGLSNQPQHFGDGTRLSIL.

In this sample, this clonotype turned up a few times. The rearrangement uses TRBV18 and TRBJ2-3; a weak D match, TRBD2 (7 bases). Deletions cut 3 bases from V and 4 bases from J, with 17 bases between. Germline V gene lookup returns CDR1 KGHSH and CDR2 LQKENI. CDR3 length equals 16 residues. The CDR3 loop is CASSPGLGGGSDTQYF. Written as DNA, the CDR3 is TGTGCCAGCTCACCCGGACTGGGAGGGGGTTCAGATACGCAGTATTTT.

With respect to this clonotype: One end of the junction is discordant with germline, which a read error may explain. The rearrangement joins TRBV12-3 or TRBV12-4 to TRBJ2-1; 7 bases fit TRBD1. The CDR3 length is 15 residues. CDR3 coding DNA: TGTGTCAGCAGTGTGTCAGGGGGAATCTACAATGAGCAGTTCTTC. This sequence encodes CVSSVSGGIYNEQFF.

V is TRBV30 and J is TRBJ1-4; D call uncertain. V was clipped by 2 bases and J by 7 bases, with 11 bases between them. The CDR3 sequence is 13 residues long. Germline CDR1 reads GTSNPN; CDR2 reads SVGIG (reference sequence). The CDR3 loop is CAWSPGLAEKLFF. The CDR3 DNA follows: TGTGCCTGGAGTCCCGGACTGGCTGAAAAACTGTTTTTT. The full variable domain, completed using reference TRBV30 and TRBJ1-4, is SQTIHQWPATLVQPVGSPLSLECTVEGTSNPNLYWYRQAAGRGLQLLFYSVGIGQISSEVPQNLSASRPQDRQFILSSKKLLLSDSGFYLCAWSPGLAEKLFFGSGTQLSVL.

This clonotype was observed a handful of times. V and J are TRBV3-1 and TRBJ2-7; no firm D call. The V end lost 3 bases, the J end lost 0 bases, and 12 bases lay between the germline ends. This CDR3 has 15 amino acids. Germline-derived CDR1 and CDR2 are LGHDT and YNNKEL (reference sequence). The CDR3 DNA follows: TGTGCCAGCAGCCATGGAGATCTCTTCTCCTACGAGCAGTACTTC. It is translated as CASSHGDLFSYEQYF.

This clonotype has at least ten counts. This chain uses TRBV5-1 with TRBJ2-7; 11 bases are a match to TRBD2. CDR1 is SGHRS, CDR2 YFSETQ, per germline. CDR3 length: 18 residues. With V trimmed by 0 bases and J by 2 bases, 10 bases remained unmatched. For the CDR3, the DNA is TGCGCCAGCAGCTTGGCCCTAGCGGGAGGTCGGAAGACCTACGAGCAGTACTTC. Protein product: CASSLALAGGRKTYEQYF.

This clonotype was found a few times. The V gene is TRBV4-2, the J gene TRBJ2-5; the D gene is possibly TRBD1 (5 bases). Near its end, the DNA agrees better with TRBJ2-7, so the J call may be wrong. The CDR3 sequence is 15 residues long. Germline CDR1 reads LGHNA; CDR2 reads YNFKEQ. Here the CDR3 reads CASSQDSGRAREQYF. The CDR3 DNA follows: TGTGCCAGCAGCCAAGATTCCGGCAGGGCCCGCGAGCAGTACTTC.

The gene calls are TRBV6-5 and TRBJ2-1; 10 bases fit TRBD2. CDR1 and CDR2 from the germline V gene are MNHEY and SVGAGI. The junction had 8 bases not matched to a gene; V was cut back by 3 bases and J by 9 bases. This CDR3 has 15 residues. CDR3 DNA: TGTGCCAGCAGTTATCAAACTAGCGGGAATGGTGAGCAGTTCTTC. Translated: CASSYQTSGNGEQFF.